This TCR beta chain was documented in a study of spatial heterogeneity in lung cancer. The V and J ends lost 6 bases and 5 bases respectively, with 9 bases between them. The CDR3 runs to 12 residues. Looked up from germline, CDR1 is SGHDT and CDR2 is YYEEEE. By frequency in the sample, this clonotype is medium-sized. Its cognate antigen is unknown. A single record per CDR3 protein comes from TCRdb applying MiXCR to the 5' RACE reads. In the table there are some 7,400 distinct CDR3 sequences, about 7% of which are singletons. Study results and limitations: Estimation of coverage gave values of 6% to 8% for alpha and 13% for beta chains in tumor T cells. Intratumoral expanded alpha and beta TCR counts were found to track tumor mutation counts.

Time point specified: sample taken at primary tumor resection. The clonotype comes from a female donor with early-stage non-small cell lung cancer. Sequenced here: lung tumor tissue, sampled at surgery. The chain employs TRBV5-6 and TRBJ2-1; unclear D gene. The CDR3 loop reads CASNRPDNEQFF. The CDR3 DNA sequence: TGTGCCAGCAACCGACCAGACAATGAGCAGTTCTTC.